This entry concerns a single T cell receptor (beta chain). The data stem from a study of blood T cell repertoires in COVID-19. Study context: COVID-19 samples from acute and convalescent phases originated in the United States, Italy and Spain. PBMCs, B-cell-depleted T cells, or T cells were the source of the cDNA or gDNA that made up the material.

Study processing details: Reference gene primer amplification in the assay estimated nucleated cell counts. Clones were sequenced by immunoSEQ multiplex PCR, and TCRdb holds only the in-frame ones, with some missing. The V and J calls and the clone size are those of that table, but D and trimming were determined from the DNA. The sample consists of some 95,000 clones, 90% to 95% of them appearing once. The sequenced material came from peripheral blood. The TCR originated in a human donor with active COVID-19. The donor label of this sample is uncertain.

This CDR3 is CASSVPAGPRESTEAFF. Written as DNA, the CDR3 is TGTGCCAGCAGCGTTCCCGCCGGTCCCAGGGAATCCACTGAAGCTTTCTTT. The chain links TRBV9 to TRBJ1-1, with D perhaps matching TRBD1 (5 bases). The CDR3 spans 17 residues. CDR1 is SGDLS, CDR2 YYNGEE, per germline. Deletions cut 2 bases from V and 4 bases from J, with 21 bases between.